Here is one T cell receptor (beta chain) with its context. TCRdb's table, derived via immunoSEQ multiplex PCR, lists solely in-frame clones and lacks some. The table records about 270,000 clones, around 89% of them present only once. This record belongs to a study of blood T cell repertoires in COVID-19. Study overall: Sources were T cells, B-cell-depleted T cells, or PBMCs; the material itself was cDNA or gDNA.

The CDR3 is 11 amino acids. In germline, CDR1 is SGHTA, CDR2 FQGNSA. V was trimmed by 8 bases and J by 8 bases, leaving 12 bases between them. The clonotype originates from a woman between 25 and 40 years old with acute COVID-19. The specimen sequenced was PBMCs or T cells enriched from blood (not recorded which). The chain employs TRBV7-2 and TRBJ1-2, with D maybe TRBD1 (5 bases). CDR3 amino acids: CASPPGIGYTF. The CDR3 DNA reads TGTGCCAGCCCCCCAGGGATAGGCTACACCTTC.